What follows are 8 T cell receptor beta chains derived from one specimen sequenced in a study of Ad26.COV2.S vaccination and SARS-CoV-2 variants. The treatment is: about 20 received Ad26.COV2.S at low or high dose, single or two shots; roughly five received placebo; per-sample allocation not given. On day 63 after the first injection, vaccine and placebo recipients gave samples. The repertoire was sequenced with immunoSEQ multiplex PCR; TCRdb's copy has only in-frame clones and lacks some. Here the sample spans under 250,000 clones, around 88% being singletons. The input for sequencing was peripheral blood, taken in a trial of Ad26.COV2.S vaccine versus placebo. Every receptor here comes from a person aged 18 to 65 who received the Ad26.COV2.S COVID-19 vaccine or a placebo.

This chain joins TRBV7-2 and TRBJ2-5, with 11 bases identical to TRBD2. Germline CDR1 is SGHTA and CDR2 is FQGNSA. V was pared by 6 bases and J by 2 bases, with 8 bases of the junction left unmatched. This CDR3 spans 16 amino acids. CDR3 sequence: CASSLRTSGFQETQYF. The CDR3 DNA reads as TGTGCCAGCAGTCTTCGGACTAGCGGGTTTCAAGAGACCCAGTACTTC.

The rearrangement links TRBV4-3 to TRBJ1-1; D unclear. The CDR3 spans 16 residues. V lost 0 bases and J lost 4, with 15 bases in between. Germline V gives CDR1 LGHNA, CDR2 YSLEER. The DNA of the CDR3 is TGCGCCAGCAGCCAAGATCCCCAAGCGCGGGGCACTGAAGCTTTCTTT. Translation gives CASSQDPQARGTEAFF.

The J gene is TRBJ2-7, the V gene TRBV29-1; 7 bases map to TRBD1. Germline V gene sequence: CDR1 SQVTM, CDR2 ANQGSEA. With 6 bases clipped from V and 3 bases from J, the junction kept 11 bases outside the gene matches. The CDR3 consists of 14 residues. The CDR3 region has the DNA TGCAGCGTGGTGCTTGGGGACAGCCTCTACGAGCAGTACGTC. Its translation: CSVVLGDSLYEQYV.

This chain joins TRBV9 and TRBJ1-3, with D hard to call. This CDR3 spans 13 amino acids. Germline-derived CDR1 and CDR2 are SGDLS and YYNGEE. Deletions cut 1 base from V and 7 bases from J, with 9 bases between. CDR3 nucleotide sequence: TGTGCCAGCAGCGTAACCCATCAGAACACCATATATTTT. Amino acids: CASSVTHQNTIYF. Full variable domain (remainder filled in from reference TRBV9 and TRBJ1-3): DSGVTQTPKHLITATGQRVTLRCSPRSGDLSVYWYQQSLDQGLQFLIQYYNGEERAKGNILERFSAQQFPDLHSELNLSSLELGDSALYFCASSVTHQNTIYFGEGSWLTVV.

This rearrangement joins TRBV4-3 to TRBJ1-2; D is undetermined. V lost 2 bases, J lost 8 bases, and 15 bases lay in between. Germline values: CDR1 LGHNA, CDR2 YSLEER. The CDR3 is 14 residues long. CDR3 protein: CASSQIIEARGYTF. CDR3 nucleotide sequence: TGCGCCAGCAGCCAAATTATAGAGGCGAGGGGCTACACCTTC.

This rearrangement joins TRBV5-1 to TRBJ2-7; D gene unclear. Germline V gene lookup returns CDR1 SGHRS and CDR2 YFSETQ. The CDR3 spans 14 residues. The V and J ends lost 4 bases and 7 bases respectively, with 18 bases between them. As DNA, the CDR3 is TGCGCCAGCAGCCGCCCCCTCTGTTTTGGTGAGCAGTACGTC. Translated, it gives CASSRPLCFGEQYV.

The CDR3 is CASSPSGAEQYV. For the CDR3, the DNA is TGTGCCAGCAGCCCATCAGGGGCCGAGCAGTACGTC. The V gene is TRBV12-3 or TRBV12-4, the J gene TRBJ2-7, with D possibly TRBD1 on 6 matching bases. Trimming left V 6 bases short and J 6 bases short, with 12 bases between. CDR3 length equals 12 residues.

V gene TRBV11-3 combines with J gene TRBJ2-1, with 13 bases that match TRBD2. The junction had 14 bases not matched to a gene; V was cut back by 4 bases and J by 8 bases. From germline, CDR1 is SGHNT and CDR2 YENEEA. The CDR3 extends over 18 amino acids. CDR3 sequence: CASSSRGRLAGGADEQFF. The CDR3 DNA is TGTGCCAGCAGCTCCCGCGGCCGACTAGCGGGAGGAGCGGATGAGCAGTTCTTC. Filled out from reference TRBV11-3 and TRBJ2-1, the complete variable domain reads EAGVVQSPRYKIIEKKQPVAFWCNPISGHNTLYWYLQNLGQGPELLIRYENEEAVDDSQLPKDRFSAERLKGVDSTLKIQPAELGDSAVYLCASSSRGRLAGGADEQFFGPGTRLTVL.